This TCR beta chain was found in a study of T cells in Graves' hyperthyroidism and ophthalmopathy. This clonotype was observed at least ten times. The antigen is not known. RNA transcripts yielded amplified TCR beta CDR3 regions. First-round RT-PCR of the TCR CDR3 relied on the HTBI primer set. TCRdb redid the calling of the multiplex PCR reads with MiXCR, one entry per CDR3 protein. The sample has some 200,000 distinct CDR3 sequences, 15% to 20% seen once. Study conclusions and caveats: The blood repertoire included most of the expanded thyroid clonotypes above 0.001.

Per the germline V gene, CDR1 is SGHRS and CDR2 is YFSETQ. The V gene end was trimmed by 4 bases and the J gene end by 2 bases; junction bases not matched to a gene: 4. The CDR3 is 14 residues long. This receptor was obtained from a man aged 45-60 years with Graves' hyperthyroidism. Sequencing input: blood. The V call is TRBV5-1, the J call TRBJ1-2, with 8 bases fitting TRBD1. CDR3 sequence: CASSGQGGNYGYTF. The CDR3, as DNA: TGCGCCAGCAGCGGACAGGGAGGCAACTATGGCTACACCTTC.